This record concerns one T cell receptor beta chain sequence. The antigen this receptor binds is unknown. A much larger clone lies one base from this, so it may be a read error. The data originate from a study of molecular identifiers for immune sequencing clone quantification listed by TCRdb under 2018. Broadly, across the study: For a replicate experiment, the RNA from either approximately 20,000 or 98,000 naive CD8 T cells was divided into five aliquots, and four of those aliquots went on to sequencing. The study was a methods study using CD8 T cells to benchmark molecular-identifier clustering-based TCR repertoire sequencing (MIDCIRS) and TCR RNA copy counting.

Library method: PCR. Sequencing instrument: NextSeq 500. Bulk TCR libraries were generated as previously described, with the TCR primers listed in Table S5 used. Purification of total RNA was performed with the Qiagen AllPrep DNA/RNA kit. Before any analysis, reads coming from multiple sequencing runs of the same library were combined into one pool. For the original study's pipeline: Only reads with exact TCR constant sequence were kept, trimmed to 150 nt, and grouped by their 12-nt molecular barcodes. Reads inside each barcode group were sub-clustered using a 15% Levenshtein threshold, and a quality-weighted consensus sequence was constructed for each RNA molecule. Non-functional sequences were discarded, and so were lower-count sequences lying one edit away from another sequence. Based on fitting two negative binomial distributions, any barcode sub-cluster with under 20% of the maximum read count was discarded. TCRdb took the public reads, trimmed them with fastp at Q25, ran MiXCR for clone calling and kept in-frame beta chains. Entries that share a CDR3 protein sequence are merged under the most common genes and DNA. TCRdb, not the original authors, processed these V and J calls. For this sample the table gives about 320,000 distinct CDR3 sequences, of which under 25% were detected only once. Around 0.76% of the sample lies in the top ten.

What the authors observed across the whole study: Highly expanded clone sizes could be underestimated because identical TCR molecules may share a barcode. Modeling estimated around 3 recovered TCR RNA copies per cell, compared with about 10 by digital PCR, which implies roughly 30% capture efficiency. Spiked-in Jurkat TCR RNA (about 10 copies' worth), which is not part of the donor repertoire, was contained in the naive libraries. When barcode sub-clustering was not used, chimeric consensus sequences inflated TCR diversity, with chimeras reaching as high as 47%. Spiked-in Jurkat TCR RNA equivalent to a single cell was reported to be detectable even among approximately 1 million naive CD8 T cells. In CMV-specific effector cells, over 99% of molecules were held by clones above 20 RNA copies, whereas under 1% of molecules were held by such clones in naive cells.

Sequences SQVTM (CDR1) and ANQGSEA (CDR2) are obtained from the germline V gene. The CDR3 contains 17 residues, cysteine and phenylalanine counted. Here the CDR3 DNA is all that survives: 51 bases in frame from base 1. Naive CD8 T cell libraries were made from approximately 22,000 to 940,000 sorted cells using 10%, 30% or 50% of purified RNA. On a BD FACSAria II, naive CD8 T cells were FACS-sorted as CD8+CD4-CCR7+CD45RA+ and collected into RLT Plus buffer. Approximately 9 TCR copies' worth of Jurkat RNA were spiked into roughly 20,000-1,000,000 naive CD8 T cell samples to test detection sensitivity. CD8 T cells were enriched using RosetteSep CD8+ T Cell Enrichment Cocktail and Ficoll-Paque, and the enriched cells then underwent ACK red cell lysis.

This sequence was found in a human donor in good health. Some libraries in this study had Jurkat cell RNA spiked in. Material: naive CD8+ T cells from blood, with Jurkat cell RNA spiked in. The sample's cell subset or site label, in plain terms: FACS-sorted CD8+CD4-CCR7+CD45RA+ naive T cells. The chain is assembled from TRBV29-1 and TRBJ2-7; 6 matching bases give a weak D call of TRBD1. The CDR3 protein is CSVEDPLGAYASGEQDF. Here is the DNA: TGCAGCGTTGAAGATCCGTTGGGGGCCTATGCCTCTGGCGAGCAGGACTTC.